These 15 T cell receptor beta chains were all obtained from the same sample, sequenced in a study of T cell responses to AZD1222 COVID-19 vaccine. The assay was immunoSEQ multiplex PCR, and TCRdb's table has in-frame clones only and misses some. The table shows approximately 140,000 clones, with about 89% occurring only once. The sequencing here drew on peripheral blood, taken on day 0 of AZD1222 vaccination. The receptors were sampled from an adult in good health.

This chain links TRBV3-1 (or the pseudogene TRBV3-2) with TRBJ2-2, with D unresolved. The CDR3 contains 14 residues. From germline, CDR1 is LGHDT and CDR2 YNNKEL (reference sequence). Trimming took 1 base from V and 1 from J, leaving 4 bases between them. DNA for the CDR3: TGTGCCAGCAGCCAAGTTGGGAACACCGGGGAGCTGTTTTTT. It codes for CASSQVGNTGELFF.

The rearrangement links TRBV6-5 to TRBJ2-1; D is unresolved. This CDR3 comprises 16 residues. Germline V gene data show CDR1 as MNHEY and CDR2 as SVGAGI. Trimming took 0 bases from V and 0 from J, leaving 9 bases between them. CDR3 DNA: TGTGCCAGCAGTTACTCGGAGTCAAGCTCCTACAATGAGCAGTTCTTC. Its protein is CASSYSESSSYNEQFF.

V gene TRBV4-2 combines with J gene TRBJ2-3, with TRBD2 as a possible D gene (5 bases). The CDR3 loop spans 16 amino acids. The V end was cut by 0 bases, the J end by 0 bases, with 10 bases between. The germline CDR1 and CDR2 sequences are LGHNA and YNFKEQ. Here the CDR3 DNA reads TGTGCCAGCAGCCAAGATTGGACTCGCAGCACAGATACGCAGTATTTT. It translates to CASSQDWTRSTDTQYF.

V is TRBV5-8 and J is TRBJ1-4; possibly TRBD1 for D (6 bases). Per the germline V gene, CDR1 is SGHTS and CDR2 is YDEGEE. Trimming shortened V by 1 base and J by 0 bases, and 10 bases separated the two germline ends. This CDR3 comprises 16 residues. The CDR3: CASSLSGGPTNEKLFF. The CDR3 DNA sequence: TGTGCCAGCAGCTTGTCTGGGGGGCCAACTAATGAAAAACTGTTTTTT. Variable domain in full (rest from reference TRBV5-8 and TRBJ1-4): EAGVTQSPTHLIKTRGQQATLRCSPISGHTSVYWYQQALGLGLQFLLWYDEGEERNRGNFPPRFSGRQFPNYSSELNVNALELEDSALYLCASSLSGGPTNEKLFFGSGTQLSVL.

J is TRBJ1-5 and V is TRBV11-2; D is possibly TRBD1 (5 bases). V was clipped by 3 bases and J by 5 bases, with 8 bases between them. CDR1 is SGHAT, CDR2 FQNNGV, per germline. This CDR3 is 13 amino acids long. In DNA form, the CDR3 reads TGTGCCAGCAGCTTGGGGGAGGATCAGCCCCAGCATTTT. Its translation is CASSLGEDQPQHF.

The chain joins TRBV5-1 to TRBJ2-7; the D gene is possibly TRBD2 (6 bases). V lost 7 bases to trimming and J lost 0 bases, with 14 bases between them. Germline loops: CDR1 SGHRS, CDR2 YFSETQ. The CDR3 has 14 residues. The CDR3, as DNA: TGCGCCAGCCGGCTAGCGATGAGCTCCTACGAGCAGTACTTC. Translated: CASRLAMSSYEQYF.

The chain carries TRBV2 and TRBJ2-2; TRBD1 matches at 7 bases. Germline trimming cut 6 bases from V and 0 bases from J; bases unmatched to any gene: 1. The CDR3 contains 14 residues. Germline lookup yields CDR1 SNHLY and CDR2 FYNNEI. The CDR3 nucleotides are TGTGCCAGCAGAACAGGGGCGAACACCGGGGAGCTGTTTTTT. Residues: CASRTGANTGELFF. The full variable domain, completed using reference TRBV2 and TRBJ2-2, is EPEVTQTPSHQVTQMGQEVILRCVPISNHLYFYWYRQILGQKVEFLVSFYNNEISEKSEIFDDQFSVERPDGSNFTLKIRSTKLEDSAMYFCASRTGANTGELFFGEGSRLTVL.

This clone appeared once. The chain links TRBV6-2 or TRBV6-3 to TRBJ2-7; unclear D gene. Germline V gene sequence: CDR1 MNHEY, CDR2 SVGEGT. Trimming removed 0 bases from V and 4 bases from J, with 7 bases in between. CDR3 size: 13 residues. DNA for the CDR3: TGTGCCAGCAGTTACTCGGAACAGTACGAGCAGTACTTC. Translating it yields CASSYSEQYEQYF.

The chain couples TRBV29-1 to TRBJ2-5, with a weak D call TRBD2 (5 bases). This CDR3 is built from 12 residues. The V end was cut by 5 bases, the J end by 2 bases, with 9 bases between. Per the germline V gene, CDR1 is SQVTM and CDR2 is ANQGSEA. In DNA, the CDR3 is TGCAGCGTTCGGCGGGCACAAGAGACCCAGTACTTC. Its translation is CSVRRAQETQYF.

The chain couples TRBV28 to TRBJ1-6, with a possible D match to TRBD1 (6 bases). Trimming removed 7 bases at V and 5 bases at J, with 12 bases between. The CDR3 is 14 residues long. Germline CDR1 reads MDHEN; CDR2 reads SYDVKM. The CDR3 DNA sequence: TGTGCCAGCATCTACGGACAGCATAATTCACCCCTCCACTTT. Its protein product is CASIYGQHNSPLHF.

This chain connects TRBV5-1 to TRBJ1-3; no definite D call. Trimming removed 1 base from V and 0 bases from J, with 14 bases in between. The CDR3 is made up of 17 amino acids. From germline, CDR1 is SGHRS and CDR2 YFSETQ. CDR3 nucleotides: TGCGCCAGCAGCTTGTTTTCAACTGAGAGCTCTGGAAACACCATATATTTT. Its translation is CASSLFSTESSGNTIYF.

The chain is built from TRBV5-1 and TRBJ2-3; the match to TRBD2 covers 11 bases. Germline V lookup: CDR1 SGHRS, CDR2 YFSETQ. CDR3 length equals 18 residues. V lost 4 bases to trimming and J lost 4 bases; unmatched junction nucleotides: 14. The CDR3 DNA reads as TGCGCCAGCAGCCCACGGGGACTAGCGGAGCAGCACCCAGATACGCAGTATTTT. It translates to CASSPRGLAEQHPDTQYF.

The chain uses TRBV5-6 and TRBJ1-5; no clear D gene. Between the trimmed V and J ends, which lost 5 bases and 4 bases, there was a span of 7 bases. The CDR3 length is 12 residues. Per the germline V gene, CDR1 is SGHDT and CDR2 is YYEEEE. As DNA, the CDR3 is TGTGCCAGCAGTTTAGGTAATCAGCCCCAGCATTTT. Residues: CASSLGNQPQHF.

This rearrangement joins TRBV5-5 to TRBJ1-1, with D maybe TRBD1 (6 bases). CDR3 length: 14 residues. V lost 6 bases, J lost 1 base, and 13 bases lay in between. Per the germline V gene, CDR1 is SGHKS and CDR2 is YYEKEE (reference sequence). CDR3 DNA: TGTGCCAGCATCTGGGGCAGGGGGAACACTGAAGCTTTCTTT. The encoded protein is CASIWGRGNTEAFF. The variable domain in full, with the rest retrieved from reference TRBV5-5 and TRBJ1-1, is DAGVTQSPTHLIKTRGQQVTLRCSPISGHKSVSWYQQVLGQGPQFIFQYYEKEERGRGNFPDRFSARQFPNYSSELNVNALLLGDSALYLCASIWGRGNTEAFFGQGTRLTVV.

The chain carries TRBV25-1 and TRBJ1-2; 7 bases map to TRBD1. After removal of 7 bases from V and 6 bases from J, the junction contained 11 bases not matched to a gene. The V gene's germline CDR1 is MGHDK and CDR2 SYGVNS. The CDR3 sequence is 14 residues long. The CDR3 DNA reads TGTGCCAGCACCCGACAGGGAACAAGGGATGGCTACACCTTC. Translation gives CASTRQGTRDGYTF.